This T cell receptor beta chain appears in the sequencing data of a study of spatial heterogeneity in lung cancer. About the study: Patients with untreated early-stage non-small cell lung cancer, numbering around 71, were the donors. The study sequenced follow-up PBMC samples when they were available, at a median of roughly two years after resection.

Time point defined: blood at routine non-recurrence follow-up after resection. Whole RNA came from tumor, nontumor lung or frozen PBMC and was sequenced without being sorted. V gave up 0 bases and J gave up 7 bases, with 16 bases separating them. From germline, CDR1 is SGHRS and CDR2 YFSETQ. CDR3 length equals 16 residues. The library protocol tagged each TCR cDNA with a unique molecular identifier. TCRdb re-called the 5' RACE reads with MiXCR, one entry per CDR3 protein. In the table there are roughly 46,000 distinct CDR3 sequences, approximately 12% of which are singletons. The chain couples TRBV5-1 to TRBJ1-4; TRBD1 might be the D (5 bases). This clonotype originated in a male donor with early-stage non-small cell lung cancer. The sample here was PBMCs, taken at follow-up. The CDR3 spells CASSLALLAQGEKLFF. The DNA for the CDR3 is TGCGCCAGCAGCTTGGCACTGCTAGCCCAGGGTGAAAAACTGTTTTTT.